Sequencing of this TCR beta chain was carried out in a study of blood T cell repertoires in COVID-19. Study background: COVID-19 samples collected from the United States, Italy and Spain covered acute and convalescent phases. T cells, B-cell-depleted T cells, or PBMCs supplied cDNA or gDNA.

The J segment lost 2 bases and the V segment lost 2 bases, leaving 3 bases of the junction unmatched. Germline assignment: CDR1 KGHSH and CDR2 LQKENI. CDR3 size: 16 residues. Data came from immunoSEQ multiplex PCR; TCRdb stores just in-frame clones and leaves some out. The table has around 190,000 clones, about four fifths seen once; the top ten hold less than 7%. The genes are TRBV18 and TRBJ2-1, with 10 bases matching TRBD2. The clonotype comes from a man in his sixties with acute or convalescent COVID-19. The sample comprised peripheral blood. The CDR3 sequence is CASSPGLAEAYNEQFF. CDR3 nucleotide sequence: TGTGCCAGCTCACCAGGACTAGCGGAGGCCTACAATGAGCAGTTCTTC.